Shown below are 25 T cell receptor beta chains from a single sample sequenced in a study of shared clonotypes between healthy human individuals. Data came from immunoSEQ multiplex PCR; TCRdb stores just in-frame clones and leaves some out. The repertoire has about 2 million clones, roughly 94% of them found once; the top ten carry 0.9% to 1.5%. Cells designated naive CD8 were CD45RO-negative and were positively selected for CCR7, with terminally differentiated effector memory CD45RA+ cells excluded. The sample comprised naive CD8+ T cells sorted from blood. All receptors come from a man aged 18 to 30 in good health.

V and J are TRBV7-2 and TRBJ2-7; a weak D match, TRBD2 (5 bases). CDR1 and CDR2 from the germline V gene are SGHTA and FQGNSA. This CDR3 region has 12 residues. The V end lost 8 bases, the J end lost 4 bases, and 12 bases lay between the germline ends. CDR3 protein: CASGPGGYEQYF. The CDR3 region has the DNA TGTGCCAGCGGGCCCGGAGGATACGAGCAGTACTTC.

V and J are TRBV27 and TRBJ1-5; TRBD1 matches 8 bases. The CDR3 runs 12 residues. With 9 bases clipped from V and 6 bases from J, the junction kept 4 bases outside the gene matches. CDR1 is MNHEY, CDR2 SMNVEV, per germline (reference sequence). As DNA, the CDR3 is TGTGCCAGTTCGACAGGGGTTCAGCCCCAGCATTTT. It specifies CASSTGVQPQHF.

The J gene is TRBJ2-7, the V gene TRBV13; D gene ambiguous. From germline, CDR1 is PRHDT and CDR2 FYEKMQ (reference sequence). V was shortened by 0 bases and J by 4 bases, with 7 bases between the two germline ends. The CDR3 is 13 amino acids. CDR3 sequence reads: CASSLGEKYEQYF. In DNA, the CDR3 is TGTGCCAGCAGCTTAGGCGAAAAATACGAGCAGTACTTC.

This chain links TRBV5-6 with TRBJ2-7, with a tentative D call TRBD2 (5 bases). Germline V gene lookup returns CDR1 SGHDT and CDR2 YYEEEE. This CDR3 contains 15 residues. V shed 0 bases and J shed 1 base, with 11 bases lying between them. CDR3: CASSLEAGRSYEQYF. CDR3 DNA sequence: TGTGCCAGCAGCTTGGAGGCGGGCAGATCCTACGAGCAGTACTTC.

The gene calls are TRBV11-2 and TRBJ2-5; TRBD2 agrees at 8 bases. The CDR3 has 14 residues. Germline V CDR1 and CDR2: SGHAT, FQNNGV. J lost 1 base, V lost 6 bases, and 4 bases had no gene match. Written as DNA, the CDR3 is TGTGCCAGCAGGGACACTAGCGGCCAAGAGACCCAGTACTTC. This encodes CASRDTSGQETQYF.

The chain recombines TRBV4-1 with TRBJ1-2; tentatively, D is TRBD1 (5 bases). The CDR3 runs 16 residues. The germline V and J ends were trimmed by 2 bases and 4 bases, with 17 bases remaining between them. In germline, CDR1 is MGHRA, CDR2 YSYEKL. The CDR3 is CASSQTPGTGTYGYTF. CDR3 DNA sequence: TGCGCCAGCAGCCAAACTCCCGGGACTGGTACCTATGGCTACACCTTC.

A note on this clone: Other DNA sequences in the sample encode the same CDR3. The J gene is TRBJ2-7, the V gene TRBV28; D ambiguous. The CDR3 covers 13 residues. The germline V gene encodes CDR1 MDHEN and CDR2 SYDVKM. V shed 2 bases and J shed 1 base, with 6 bases lying between them. The CDR3, as DNA: TGTGCCAGCAGTTTAGGAGAGTCCTACGAGCAGTACTTC. Translating gives CASSLGESYEQYF. Together with reference TRBV28 and TRBJ2-7, the CDR3 gives the full variable domain: DVKVTQSSRYLVKRTGEKVFLECVQDMDHENMFWYRQDPGLGLRLIYFSYDVKMKEKGDIPEGYSVSREKKERFSLILESASTNQTSMYLCASSLGESYEQYFGPGTRLTVT.

This chain uses TRBV28 with TRBJ2-7, with D uncertain. The CDR3 spans 11 residues. Trimming stripped 8 bases from V and 5 bases from J, with 10 bases between. Germline CDR1 MDHEN, CDR2 SYDVKM. CDR3 amino acids: CASHQLDEQYF. The CDR3 nucleotides read TGTGCCAGCCACCAGCTGGACGAGCAGTACTTC.

The V and J genes are TRBV6-1 and TRBJ2-1; 8 bases map to TRBD1. Losses at the gene ends were 5 bases for V and 5 bases for J; bases not matched to a gene: 5. Germline V gives CDR1 MNHNS, CDR2 SASEGT. This CDR3 is 14 amino acids long. The chain's CDR3 is CASSRTGLDNEQFF. The CDR3 nucleotides read TGTGCCAGCAGTAGGACAGGGTTGGACAATGAGCAGTTCTTC.

This rearrangement joins TRBV4-1 to TRBJ2-2, with D tentatively TRBD1 (5 bases). With 0 bases removed from V and 5 bases from J, the gap between germline ends came to 19 bases. The CDR3 is 18 residues long. CDR1 is MGHRA and CDR2 is YSYEKL in the germline V gene. DNA of the CDR3: TGCGCCAGCAGCCAAGATGGCTACTCCCCTAGGGGAACCGGGGAGCTGTTTTTT. Translating it yields CASSQDGYSPRGTGELFF.

The V call is TRBV27, the J call TRBJ1-5; tentative D call: TRBD1 (5 bases). V lost 6 bases to trimming and J lost 0 bases, with 15 bases between them. Germline V gene sequence: CDR1 MNHEY, CDR2 SMNVEV (reference sequence). There are 16 residues in the CDR3. CDR3 residues: CASRRGAGYSNQPQHF. The CDR3 DNA reads as TGTGCCAGCAGGAGAGGGGCAGGTTATAGCAATCAGCCCCAGCATTTT.

A word on this clone: Other DNA sequences in the same sample also yield this CDR3. J is TRBJ2-7 and V is TRBV19, with a tentative D call TRBD1 (6 bases). The ends were cut back, 4 bases at V and 0 bases at J, with 13 bases in the middle. The CDR3 sequence is 15 residues long. Per the germline V gene, CDR1 is LNHDA and CDR2 is SQIVND (reference sequence). The CDR3, as DNA: TGTGCCAGTAGTAGCCTGACAGGTAGCTCCTACGAGCAGTACTTC. Encoded protein: CASSSLTGSSYEQYF.

The J gene is TRBJ1-5, the V gene TRBV6-5; D is perhaps TRBD1 (6 bases). In germline, CDR1 is MNHEY, CDR2 SVGAGI. The CDR3 covers 13 residues. The ends were cut back, 2 bases at V and 7 bases at J, with 9 bases in the middle. This CDR3 reads CASSYLGGQPQHF. The CDR3 region has the DNA TGTGCCAGCAGTTACCTGGGGGGCCAGCCCCAGCATTTT.

The rearrangement uses TRBV5-6 and TRBJ2-7; possibly TRBD1 for D (5 bases). CDR3 size: 16 residues. Germline CDR1 and CDR2: SGHDT and YYEEEE. V lost 0 bases to trimming and J lost 6 bases, with 19 bases between them. CDR3 residues: CASSLGPLGDRSEQYF. The CDR3 region has the DNA TGTGCCAGCAGCTTGGGACCTCTAGGGGATCGCTCCGAGCAGTACTTC.

V and J are TRBV25-1 and TRBJ2-7; no clear D. V lost 5 bases and J 0 bases, leaving 11 bases between the germline ends. This CDR3 contains 14 residues. Germline assignment: CDR1 MGHDK and CDR2 SYGVNS. The CDR3 DNA follows: TGTGCCAGCAGTAGTAGTTTTAGCTCCTACGAGCAGTACTTC. Protein: CASSSSFSSYEQYF.

This chain uses TRBV7-9 with TRBJ2-7, with D perhaps TRBD2 (5 bases). The CDR3 runs to 13 residues. Germline V lookup: CDR1 SEHNR, CDR2 FQNEAQ (reference sequence). The V end lost 6 bases, the J end lost 3 bases, and 12 bases lay between the germline ends. The CDR3 reads CASSPIEGYEQYF. The CDR3 DNA reads TGTGCCAGCAGTCCTATCGAGGGCTACGAGCAGTACTTC.

Details on this clone: Other DNA sequences from this sample encode an identical CDR3 as well. V and J are TRBV30 and TRBJ2-3; D is unclear. The germline gives CDR1 GTSNPN, CDR2 SVGIG (reference sequence). The CDR3 sequence is 12 residues long. Between the trimmed V and J ends, which lost 3 bases and 0 bases, there was a span of 4 bases. This chain's CDR3 is CAWSPSTDTQYF. The CDR3 nucleotides read TGTGCCTGGAGCCCGAGCACAGATACGCAGTATTTT.

About this clone itself: Mismatch with germline at one junction end may stem from a read error. The chain couples TRBV9 to TRBJ1-1; D may be TRBD1 (6 bases). Per the germline V gene, CDR1 is SGDLS and CDR2 is YYNGEE. The CDR3 consists of 14 residues. CDR3: CAGSVGGGNTEAFF. The CDR3 DNA sequence: TGTGCCGGCAGCGTAGGAGGGGGGAACACTGAAGCTTTCTTT.

This sequence joins TRBV7-9 and TRBJ2-1, with TRBD1 matching over 11 bases. Germline V CDR1 and CDR2: SEHNR, FQNEAQ (reference sequence). Trimming took 4 bases from V and 9 from J; bases not matched to a gene: 11. CDR3 length equals 16 residues. The CDR3 is CASSSSRDRGIGEQFF. The CDR3, as DNA: TGTGCCAGCAGCTCCTCCCGGGACAGGGGGATAGGTGAGCAGTTCTTC.

A remark on this clone: The sample holds other DNA sequences that translate to the same CDR3. The chain recombines TRBV5-1 with TRBJ1-2, with 8 bases that match TRBD1. The V gene's germline CDR1 is SGHRS and CDR2 YFSETQ. The length of the CDR3 is 13 residues. With V trimmed by 3 bases and J by 8 bases, 6 bases remained unmatched. The CDR3 DNA follows: TGCGCCAGCAGCTCTGACAGGGGCGAAGGCTACACCTTC. It yields the protein CASSSDRGEGYTF.

The chain recombines TRBV19 with TRBJ2-7; maybe TRBD2 (6 bases). Germline CDR1 LNHDA, CDR2 SQIVND (reference sequence). CDR3 length: 14 residues. The V end lost 8 bases, the J end lost 4 bases, and 18 bases lay between the germline ends. The CDR3 reads CASGNPGAFYEQYF. For the CDR3, the DNA is TGTGCCAGTGGGAACCCGGGAGCTTTTTACGAGCAGTACTTC.

The genes are TRBV15 and TRBJ2-1, with D perhaps matching TRBD1 or TRBD2 (7 bases each). V lost 1 base, J lost 2 bases, and 9 bases lay in between. Germline assignment: CDR1 LNHNV and CDR2 YYDKDF (reference sequence). This CDR3 region has 15 residues. CDR3 DNA: TGTGCCACCAGCAGAGCAGGGGGGGCCTACAATGAGCAGTTCTTC. It translates to CATSRAGGAYNEQFF.

Remarks on this clone: The same CDR3 also results from other DNA sequences found in this sample. The V and J genes are TRBV6-1 and TRBJ2-7; D is ambiguous. Trimming removed 1 base from V and 3 bases from J, with 4 bases in between. From germline, CDR1 is MNHNS and CDR2 SASEGT. The CDR3 spans 12 residues. CDR3: CASSEGNYEQYF. Here the CDR3 DNA reads TGTGCCAGCAGTGAAGGAAACTACGAGCAGTACTTC.

Points on this clone: The sample carries other DNA sequences with the same CDR3. The rearrangement joins TRBV28 to TRBJ2-7; D is tentatively TRBD1 or TRBD2 (6 bases each). Germline V lookup: CDR1 MDHEN, CDR2 SYDVKM. The CDR3 consists of 15 residues. V shed 2 bases and J shed 0 bases, with 11 bases lying between them. The CDR3 sequence is CASSLGGTYSYEQYF. CDR3 nucleotides: TGTGCCAGCAGTTTAGGCGGGACATACTCCTACGAGCAGTACTTC.

V usage is TRBV7-2 and J usage is TRBJ2-2; D is unresolved. The CDR3 runs to 15 residues. V was shortened by 5 bases and J by 0 bases, with 10 bases between the two germline ends. Germline V gives CDR1 SGHTA, CDR2 FQGNSA. DNA of the CDR3: TGTGCCAGCAGCCGAGTGCGGACGAACACCGGGGAGCTGTTTTTT. The encoded protein is CASSRVRTNTGELFF.